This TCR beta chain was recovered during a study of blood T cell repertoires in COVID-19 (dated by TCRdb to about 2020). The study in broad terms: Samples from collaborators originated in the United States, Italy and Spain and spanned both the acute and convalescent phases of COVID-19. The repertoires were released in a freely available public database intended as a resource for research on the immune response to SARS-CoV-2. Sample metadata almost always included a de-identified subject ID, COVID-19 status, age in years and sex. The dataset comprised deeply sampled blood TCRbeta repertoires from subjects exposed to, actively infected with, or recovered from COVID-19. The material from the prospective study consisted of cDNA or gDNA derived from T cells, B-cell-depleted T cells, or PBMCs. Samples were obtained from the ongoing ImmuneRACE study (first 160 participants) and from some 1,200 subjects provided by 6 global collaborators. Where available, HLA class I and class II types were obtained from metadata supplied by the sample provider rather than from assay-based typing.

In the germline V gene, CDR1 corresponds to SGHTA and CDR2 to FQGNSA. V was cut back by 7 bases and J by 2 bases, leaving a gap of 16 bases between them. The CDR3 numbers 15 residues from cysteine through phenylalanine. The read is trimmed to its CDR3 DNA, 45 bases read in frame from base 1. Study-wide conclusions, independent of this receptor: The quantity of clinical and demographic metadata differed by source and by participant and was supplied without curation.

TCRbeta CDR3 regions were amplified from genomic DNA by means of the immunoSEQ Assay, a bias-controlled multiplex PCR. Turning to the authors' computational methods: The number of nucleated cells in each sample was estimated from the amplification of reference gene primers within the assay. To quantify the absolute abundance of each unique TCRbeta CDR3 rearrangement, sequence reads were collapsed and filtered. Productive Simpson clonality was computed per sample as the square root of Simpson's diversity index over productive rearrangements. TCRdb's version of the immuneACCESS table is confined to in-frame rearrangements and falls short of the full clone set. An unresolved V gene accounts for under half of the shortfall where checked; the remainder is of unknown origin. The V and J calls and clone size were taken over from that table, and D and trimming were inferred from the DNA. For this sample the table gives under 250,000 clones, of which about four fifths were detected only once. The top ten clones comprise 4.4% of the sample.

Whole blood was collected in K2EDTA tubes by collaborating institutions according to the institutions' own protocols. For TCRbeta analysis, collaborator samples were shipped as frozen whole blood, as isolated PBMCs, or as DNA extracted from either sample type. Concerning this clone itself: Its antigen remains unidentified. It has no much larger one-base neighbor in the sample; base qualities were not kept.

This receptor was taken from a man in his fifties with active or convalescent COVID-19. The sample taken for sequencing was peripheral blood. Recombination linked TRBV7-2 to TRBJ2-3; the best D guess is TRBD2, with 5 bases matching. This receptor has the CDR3 CASKVSASFTDTQYF. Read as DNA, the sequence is TGTGCCAGCAAAGTCTCGGCTAGCTTCACAGATACGCAGTATTTT.